This entry describes one T cell receptor beta chain. Measured with immunoSEQ multiplex PCR; TCRdb has only the in-frame clones, and not every one. The sample lists some 300,000 clones, about 82% occurring once. These data belong to a study of Ad26.COV2.S vaccination and SARS-CoV-2 variants. Whole-study context: Once or twice, 56 days apart, Ad26.COV2.S was delivered intramuscularly.

Treatment noted: some 20 received Ad26.COV2.S at low or high dose, single or two shots; 5 received placebo; per-sample allocation not given. Collection of samples fell on day 63 after the first vaccine or placebo injection. The receptor was isolated from a person aged 18-65 years who received the Ad26.COV2.S COVID-19 vaccine or a placebo. Sequencing used peripheral blood, obtained in a trial of Ad26.COV2.S vaccine versus placebo.

CDR3 region: CASSPPGDPYNEQFF. The CDR3, as DNA: TGTGCCAGCTCACCGCCGGGGGACCCCTACAATGAGCAGTTCTTC. This chain connects TRBV18 to TRBJ2-1, with a weak D call TRBD2 (6 bases). CDR1 KGHSH and CDR2 LQKENI come from the germline V gene. V was cut by 3 bases and J by 2 bases, with 11 bases left in between. The CDR3 has 15 residues.